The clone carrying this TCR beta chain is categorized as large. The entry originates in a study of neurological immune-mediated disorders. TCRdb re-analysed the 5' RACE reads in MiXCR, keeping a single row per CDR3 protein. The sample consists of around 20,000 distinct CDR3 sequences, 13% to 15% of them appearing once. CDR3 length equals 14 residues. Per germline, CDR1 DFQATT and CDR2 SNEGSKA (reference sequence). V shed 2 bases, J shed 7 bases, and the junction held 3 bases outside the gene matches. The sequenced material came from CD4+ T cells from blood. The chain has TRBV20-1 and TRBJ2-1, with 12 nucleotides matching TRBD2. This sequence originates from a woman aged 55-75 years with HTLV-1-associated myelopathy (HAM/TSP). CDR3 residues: CSARPSGRANEQFF. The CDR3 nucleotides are TGCAGTGCTAGACCTAGCGGGAGGGCTAATGAGCAGTTCTTC.